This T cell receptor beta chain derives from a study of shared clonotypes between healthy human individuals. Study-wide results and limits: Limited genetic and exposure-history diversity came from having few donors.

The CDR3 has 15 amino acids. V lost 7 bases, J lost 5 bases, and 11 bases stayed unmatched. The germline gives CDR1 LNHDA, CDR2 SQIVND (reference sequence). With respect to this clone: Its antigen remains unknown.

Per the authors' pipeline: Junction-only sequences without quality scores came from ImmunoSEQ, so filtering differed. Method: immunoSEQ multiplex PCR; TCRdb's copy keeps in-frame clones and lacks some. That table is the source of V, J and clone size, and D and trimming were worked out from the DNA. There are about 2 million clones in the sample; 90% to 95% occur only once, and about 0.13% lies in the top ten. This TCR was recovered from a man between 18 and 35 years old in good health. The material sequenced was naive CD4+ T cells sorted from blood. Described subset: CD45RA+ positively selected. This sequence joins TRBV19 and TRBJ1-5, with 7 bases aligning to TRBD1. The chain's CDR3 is CASNSGQPLYQPQHF. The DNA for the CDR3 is TGTGCCAGTAACTCGGGACAGCCCCTTTATCAGCCCCAGCATTTT.